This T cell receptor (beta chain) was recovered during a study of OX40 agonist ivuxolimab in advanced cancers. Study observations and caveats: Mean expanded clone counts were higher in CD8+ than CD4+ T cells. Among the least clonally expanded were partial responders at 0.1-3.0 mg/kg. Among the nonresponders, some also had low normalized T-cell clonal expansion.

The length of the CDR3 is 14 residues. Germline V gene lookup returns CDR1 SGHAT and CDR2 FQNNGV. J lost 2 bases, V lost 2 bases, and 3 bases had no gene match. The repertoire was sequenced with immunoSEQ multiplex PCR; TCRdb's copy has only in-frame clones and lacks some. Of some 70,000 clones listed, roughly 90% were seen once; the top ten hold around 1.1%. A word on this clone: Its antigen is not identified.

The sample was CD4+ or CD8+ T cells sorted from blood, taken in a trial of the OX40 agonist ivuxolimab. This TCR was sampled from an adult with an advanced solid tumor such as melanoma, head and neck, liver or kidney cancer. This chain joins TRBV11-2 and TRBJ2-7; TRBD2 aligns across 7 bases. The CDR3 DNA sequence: TGTGCCAGCAGCTTATCGGCGGGGGCCTACGAGCAGTACTTC. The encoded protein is CASSLSAGAYEQYF.